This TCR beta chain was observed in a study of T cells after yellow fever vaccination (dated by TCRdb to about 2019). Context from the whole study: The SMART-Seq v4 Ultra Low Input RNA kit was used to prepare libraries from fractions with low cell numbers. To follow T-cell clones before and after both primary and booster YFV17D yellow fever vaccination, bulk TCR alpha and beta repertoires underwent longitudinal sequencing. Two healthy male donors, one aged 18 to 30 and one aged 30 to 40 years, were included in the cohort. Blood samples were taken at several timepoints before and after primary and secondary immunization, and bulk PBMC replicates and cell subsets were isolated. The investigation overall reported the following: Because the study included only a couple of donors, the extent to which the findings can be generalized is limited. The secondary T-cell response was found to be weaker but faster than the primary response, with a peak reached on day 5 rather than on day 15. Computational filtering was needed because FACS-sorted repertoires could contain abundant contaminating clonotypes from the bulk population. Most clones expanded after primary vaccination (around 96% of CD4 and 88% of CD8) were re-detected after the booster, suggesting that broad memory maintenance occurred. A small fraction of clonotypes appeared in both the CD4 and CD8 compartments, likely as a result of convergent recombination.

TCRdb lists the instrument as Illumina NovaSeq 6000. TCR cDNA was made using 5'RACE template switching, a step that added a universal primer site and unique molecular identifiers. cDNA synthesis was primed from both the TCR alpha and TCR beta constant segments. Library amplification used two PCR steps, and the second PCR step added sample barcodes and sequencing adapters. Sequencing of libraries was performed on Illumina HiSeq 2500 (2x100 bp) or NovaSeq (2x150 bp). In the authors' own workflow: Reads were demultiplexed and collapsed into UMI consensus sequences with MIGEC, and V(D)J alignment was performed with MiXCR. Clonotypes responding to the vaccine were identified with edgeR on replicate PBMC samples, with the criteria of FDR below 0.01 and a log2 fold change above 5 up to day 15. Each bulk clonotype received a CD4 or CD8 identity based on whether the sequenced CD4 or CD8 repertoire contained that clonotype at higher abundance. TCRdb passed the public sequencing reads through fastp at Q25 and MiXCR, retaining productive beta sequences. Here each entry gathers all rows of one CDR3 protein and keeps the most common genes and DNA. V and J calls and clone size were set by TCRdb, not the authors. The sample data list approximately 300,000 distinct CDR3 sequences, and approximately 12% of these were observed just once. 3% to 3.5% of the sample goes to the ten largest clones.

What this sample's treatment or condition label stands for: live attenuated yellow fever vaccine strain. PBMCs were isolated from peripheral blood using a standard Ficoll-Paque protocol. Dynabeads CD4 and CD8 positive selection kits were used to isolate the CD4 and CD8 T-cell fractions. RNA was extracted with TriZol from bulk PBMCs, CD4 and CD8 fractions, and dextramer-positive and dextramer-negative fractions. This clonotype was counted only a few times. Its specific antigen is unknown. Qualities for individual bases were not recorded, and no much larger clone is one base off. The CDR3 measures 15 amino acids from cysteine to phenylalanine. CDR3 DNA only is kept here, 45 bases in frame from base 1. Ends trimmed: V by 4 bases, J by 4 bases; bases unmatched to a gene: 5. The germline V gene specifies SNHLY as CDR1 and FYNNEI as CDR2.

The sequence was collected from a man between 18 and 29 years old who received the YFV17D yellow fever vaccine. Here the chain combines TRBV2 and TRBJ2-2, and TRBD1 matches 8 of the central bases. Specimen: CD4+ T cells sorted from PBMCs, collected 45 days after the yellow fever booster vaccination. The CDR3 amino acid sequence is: CASSARQGPTGELFF. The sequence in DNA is TGTGCCAGCAGTGCTCGACAGGGGCCCACCGGGGAGCTGTTTTTT.